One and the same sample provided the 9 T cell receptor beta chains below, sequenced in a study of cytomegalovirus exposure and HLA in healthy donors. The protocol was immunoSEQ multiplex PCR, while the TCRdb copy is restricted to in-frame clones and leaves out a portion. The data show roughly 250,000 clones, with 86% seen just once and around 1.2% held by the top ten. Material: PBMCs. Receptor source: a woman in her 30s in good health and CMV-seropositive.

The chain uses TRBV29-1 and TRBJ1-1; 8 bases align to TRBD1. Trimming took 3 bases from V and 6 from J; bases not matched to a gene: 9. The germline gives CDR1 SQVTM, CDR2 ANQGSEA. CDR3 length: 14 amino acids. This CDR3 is CSVDRTGLMAEAFF. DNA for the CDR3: TGCAGCGTTGATCGGACAGGGCTAATGGCTGAAGCTTTCTTT.

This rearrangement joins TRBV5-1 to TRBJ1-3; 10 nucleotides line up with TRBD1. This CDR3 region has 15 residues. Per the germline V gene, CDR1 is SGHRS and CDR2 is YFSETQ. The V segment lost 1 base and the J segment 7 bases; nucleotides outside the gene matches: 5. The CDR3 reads CASSLWGTGDNTIYF. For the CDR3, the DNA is TGCGCCAGCAGCTTGTGGGGGACAGGGGACAACACCATATATTTT.

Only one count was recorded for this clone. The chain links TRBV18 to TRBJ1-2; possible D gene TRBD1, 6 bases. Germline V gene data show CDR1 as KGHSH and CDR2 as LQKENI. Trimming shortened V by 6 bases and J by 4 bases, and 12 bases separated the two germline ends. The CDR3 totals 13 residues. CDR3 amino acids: CASSSGGGYGYTF. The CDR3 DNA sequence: TGTGCCAGCTCCTCGGGAGGGGGCTATGGCTACACCTTC.

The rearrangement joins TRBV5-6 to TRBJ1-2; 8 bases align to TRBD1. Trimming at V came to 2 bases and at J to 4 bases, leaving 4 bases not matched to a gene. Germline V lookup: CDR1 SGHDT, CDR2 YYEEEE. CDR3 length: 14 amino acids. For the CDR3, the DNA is TGTGCCAGCAGCTTATACAGGGGGACCTATGGCTACACCTTC. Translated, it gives CASSLYRGTYGYTF.

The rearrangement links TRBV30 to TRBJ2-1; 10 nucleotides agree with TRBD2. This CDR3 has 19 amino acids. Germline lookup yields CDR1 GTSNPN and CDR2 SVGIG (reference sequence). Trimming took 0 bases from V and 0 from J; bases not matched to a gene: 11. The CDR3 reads CAWSVGLAGAQSSYNEQFF. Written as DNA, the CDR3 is TGTGCCTGGAGTGTCGGGCTAGCGGGAGCCCAGAGCTCCTACAATGAGCAGTTCTTC.

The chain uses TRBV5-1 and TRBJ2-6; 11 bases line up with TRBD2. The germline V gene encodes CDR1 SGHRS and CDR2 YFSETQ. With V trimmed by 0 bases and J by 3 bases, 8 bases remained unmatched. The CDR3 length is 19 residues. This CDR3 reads CASSLGLAGGIVGANVLTF. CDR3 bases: TGCGCCAGCAGCTTGGGGTTAGCGGGAGGGATCGTTGGGGCCAACGTCCTGACTTTC.

As DNA, the CDR3 is TGTGCCAGCAGCTGGGGCCCCGGGTTGGGAGAGACCCAGTACTTC. The encoded protein is CASSWGPGLGETQYF. This sequence joins TRBV5-5 and TRBJ2-5; a possible D gene is TRBD1 (5 bases). Germline CDR1 SGHKS, CDR2 YYEKEE (reference sequence). The CDR3 is made up of 15 amino acids. The germline V and J ends were trimmed by 3 bases and 4 bases, with 16 bases remaining between them.

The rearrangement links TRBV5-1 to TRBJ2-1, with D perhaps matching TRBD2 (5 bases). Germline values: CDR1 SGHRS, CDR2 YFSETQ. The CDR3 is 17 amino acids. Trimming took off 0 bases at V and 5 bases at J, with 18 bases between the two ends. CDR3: CASSLVGSGSLNNEQFF. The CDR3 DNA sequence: TGCGCCAGCAGCTTGGTGGGATCGGGGAGCCTTAACAATGAGCAGTTCTTC.

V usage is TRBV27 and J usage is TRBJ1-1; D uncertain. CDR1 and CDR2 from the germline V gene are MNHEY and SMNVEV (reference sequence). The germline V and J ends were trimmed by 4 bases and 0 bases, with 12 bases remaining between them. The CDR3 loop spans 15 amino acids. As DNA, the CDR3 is TGTGCCAGCAGTTATTTAGACACCATGAACACTGAAGCTTTCTTT. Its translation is CASSYLDTMNTEAFF.